These T cell receptor beta chains were read from a single sample in a study of blood T cell repertoires in COVID-19. Data came from immunoSEQ multiplex PCR; TCRdb stores just in-frame clones and leaves some out. Of about 170,000 clones listed, around 88% are singletons. The sample was PBMCs or T cells enriched from blood (not recorded which). The receptors originated from a woman in her forties or fifties in a cohort exposed to, infected with or recovered from COVID-19 (not recorded which). The CDR3 runs from the conserved cysteine through the conserved F or W. Not all rows give a size; the values are once, few, many and, for expanded clones, a class.

v_call,clone_size,cdr3_aa
TRBV7-9,-,CASSLAGAGNTIYF
TRBV5-4,once,CASSFLRERNEQFF
TRBV27,-,CASSPGQGPQHF
TRBV7-9,-,CASSSLIGVGTEAFF
TRBV2,once,CASSEAVRAGSSPLHF
TRBV4-1,-,CASSQFRGAVSGYTF
TRBV18,-,CASSPLSSRGPGNTIYF
TRBV28,once,CASSEDRGLYYGYTF
TRBV27,-,CASSFGTSGGFTDTQYF
TRBV7-3,-,CASSLNPSTSGVADTQYF
TRBV28,-,CASSPPAYGNEQFF